This TCR beta chain was retrieved from a study of cytomegalovirus exposure and HLA in healthy donors. Regarding the study as a whole: Within an earlier analysis, most TCR beta V segments proved productive either about 87% or about 30% of the time. V- and J-gene trimming in TCR beta was tied to a missense DCLRE1C variant by an analysis performed later. Diagnosis of cytomegalovirus status made by the classifier reportedly showed high specificity and sensitivity.

This CDR3 region has 15 residues. Deletions cut 2 bases from V and 1 base from J, with 9 bases between. Germline CDR1 is LNHDA and CDR2 is SQIVND (reference sequence). PCR amplification relied on 60 Vbeta primers (plus 13 Jbeta primers). This table comes from immunoSEQ multiplex PCR, and its TCRdb copy is limited to in-frame clones, with some not included. Of some 150,000 clones listed, approximately 75% are singletons. On this clone: Its target is unknown.

The sequence was collected from a male donor in good health and CMV-seronegative. The sample was PBMCs. The chain links TRBV19 to TRBJ1-5; D not certain. The CDR3 is CASSIPGASNQPQHF. DNA of the CDR3: TGTGCCAGTAGTATACCGGGTGCGAGCAATCAGCCCCAGCATTTT.